This T cell receptor beta chain was documented in a study of synovial regulatory T cells in juvenile arthritis. Study as a whole: A few patients were therapy-naive; six received methotrexate alone.

TCRdb's table, derived via immunoSEQ multiplex PCR, lists solely in-frame clones and lacks some. The sample's table shows about 10,000 clones. Germline assignment: CDR1 MGHRA and CDR2 YSYEKL. The CDR3 runs 15 residues. This entry has no DNA. Material for sequencing was Treg cells from blood. Subset meaning: remaining (HLA-DR-negative) circulating blood Treg cells. The chain uses TRBV4-1 and TRBJ1-1; no DNA is available, so the TRBD1 call from TCRdb remains unchecked. The receptor was derived from a donor aged 2-29 years with juvenile idiopathic arthritis. CDR3 loop: CASSQAGTVNTEAFF.